This T cell receptor beta chain was found in a study of T cells expressing NK-cell markers. Overall study findings and caveats: These clonotypes, the leaders elsewhere, also led the CD3+CD56-NKG2C+ fraction in a few donors.

Generation of TCR beta cDNA was performed by 5'RACE template switching incorporating UMIs. TCRdb re-called the 5' RACE reads and gives one entry per CDR3 protein, without DNA. The sample's table shows approximately 150,000 distinct CDR3 sequences. With respect to this clonotype: The antigen is undetermined.

The CDR3 runs 15 residues. Germline CDR1 SGHRS, CDR2 YFSETQ. The genes are TRBV5-1 and TRBJ2-1; the D call from TCRdb, TRBD1, cannot be confirmed without DNA. The sequence came from a man between 18 and 29 years old in good health. Source material: blood T cells: a sorted CD56 or NKG2C T cell subset, CD4+ or CD8+ T cells, or bulk PBMC T cells (not recorded which). This CDR3 reads CASSLHRDHDNEQFF.